The rows below give T cell receptor beta chains drawn from one sample of a study of patients and donors after allogeneic stem cell transplantation. From the RT-PCR reads, TCRdb called clonotypes with MiXCR, one entry per CDR3 protein. The sample lists some 880,000 distinct CDR3 sequences, more than 15% occurring once. Sequenced: blood, either unsorted or a sorted T cell fraction (not recorded which). Source of these receptors: a human donor who was either an allogeneic HSCT recipient or a stem cell or donor lymphocyte infusion donor (not recorded which). It is not recorded whose cells these are; they may come from a transplant donor. CDR3s include the opening cysteine and the closing phenylalanine or tryptophan. The order of the fields is V gene, J gene, clone size, D gene, CDR3 DNA, CDR3 protein. D genes are given only for firm matches. Clone sizes are given selectively: once, few, many, or a class where the clone is expanded.

V gene: TRBV7-2
J gene: TRBJ1-1
clone size: few
D gene: TRBD1
CDR3 DNA: TGTGCCAGCAGCCCCGCGATACAGGGGGCTCCTTTCTTT
CDR3 protein: CASSPAIQGAPFF

V gene: TRBV30
J gene: TRBJ2-1
clone size: -
D gene: TRBD1
CDR3 DNA: TGTGCCTGGAGCGGGACAGGGACCAATGAGCAGTTCTTC
CDR3 protein: CAWSGTGTNEQFF

V gene: TRBV27
J gene: TRBJ1-1
clone size: -
D gene: TRBD1
CDR3 DNA: TGTGCCAGCAGTTTATCGGAGGGGGCGGTGGGCACTGAAGCTTTCTTT
CDR3 protein: CASSLSEGAVGTEAFF

V gene: TRBV18
J gene: TRBJ2-7
clone size: -
D gene: TRBD2
CDR3 DNA: TGTGCCAGCTCCGCCCAACTAGCGTCAACCTACGAGCAGTACTTC
CDR3 protein: CASSAQLASTYEQYF

V gene: TRBV11-2
J gene: TRBJ2-5
clone size: few
D gene: TRBD1
CDR3 DNA: TGTGCCAGCAGCCCAGTCGGCGGACAGGGGAAAGGAGAGACCCAGTACTTC
CDR3 protein: CASSPVGGQGKGETQYF

V gene: TRBV25-1
J gene: TRBJ1-6
clone size: -
D gene: -
CDR3 DNA: TGTGCCAGCAGTGAAGACGGGGCCTATAATTCACCCCTCCACTTT
CDR3 protein: CASSEDGAYNSPLHF

V gene: TRBV15
J gene: TRBJ2-1
clone size: -
D gene: -
CDR3 DNA: TGTGCCACCAGCAGGGGGGGTTTGGACCGCCGGTCCTACAATGAGCAGTTCTTC
CDR3 protein: CATSRGGLDRRSYNEQFF

V gene: TRBV20-1
J gene: TRBJ2-2
clone size: many
D gene: TRBD1
CDR3 DNA: TGCAGTGCCGAGGGGACAGGATTGATCGGGGAGCTGTTTTTT
CDR3 protein: CSAEGTGLIGELFF

V gene: TRBV3-1
J gene: TRBJ2-3
clone size: -
D gene: TRBD1
CDR3 DNA: TGTGCCAGCAGCCACCGCACTGGGGACAGGGGGGCAGATACGCAGTATTTT
CDR3 protein: CASSHRTGDRGADTQYF

V gene: TRBV9
J gene: TRBJ2-7
clone size: few
D gene: TRBD1
CDR3 DNA: TGTGCCAGCAGCGTCGGGGACAGGGGTGTTTACGAGCAGTACTTC
CDR3 protein: CASSVGDRGVYEQYF